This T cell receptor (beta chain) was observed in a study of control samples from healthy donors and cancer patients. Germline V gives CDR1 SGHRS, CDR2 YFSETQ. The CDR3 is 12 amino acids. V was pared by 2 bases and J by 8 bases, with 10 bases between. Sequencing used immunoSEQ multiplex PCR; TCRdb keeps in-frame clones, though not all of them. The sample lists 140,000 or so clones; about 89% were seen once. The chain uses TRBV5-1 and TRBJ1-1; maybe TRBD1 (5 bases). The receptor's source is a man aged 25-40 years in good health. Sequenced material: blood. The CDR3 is CASSLSNREAFF. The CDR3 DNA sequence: TGCGCCAGCAGCTTATCAAACAGGGAAGCTTTCTTT.